This T cell receptor beta chain was documented in a study of cytomegalovirus exposure and HLA in healthy donors. Study results and limitations: The study recorded 160 or so TCR beta chains that were cytomegalovirus-associated. The authors confirmed in vitro that three CMV-associated chains were specific for CMV antigens. Subsequent analysis of the approximately 110 validation repertoires found a tendency for first-cohort TCR clusters to co-occur.

The table came from immunoSEQ multiplex PCR; TCRdb's copy has only in-frame clones and leaves some out. The data show about 130,000 clones, less than 95% seen once. The germline gives CDR1 LNHDA, CDR2 SQIVND (reference sequence). The CDR3 runs to 17 residues. The V segment lost 5 bases and the J segment 3 bases; nucleotides outside the gene matches: 13. Worth noting for this clone: The antigen is unknown.

The specimen sequenced was PBMCs. This clonotype originated in a man younger than 35 in good health and CMV-seropositive. This chain joins TRBV19 and TRBJ1-5; 7 bases match TRBD1. The CDR3 DNA follows: TGTGCCAGTAGTCAGACCCAAAAGGGGGCTCTCAATCAGCCCCAGCATTTT. Protein sequence: CASSQTQKGALNQPQHF.